The source of this T cell receptor beta chain is a study of cytomegalovirus exposure and HLA in healthy donors (dated by TCRdb to about 2017). For the wider study: In an earlier analysis of roughly 590 of the donors, 276 Gb of sequence data and about 110 million unique TCR beta sequences from 180 million or so T cells were reported. An early release covering 550 to 650 HLA-typed donors comprised about 310 gigabases of sequencing data and roughly 85 million unique TCR sequences. Of the approximately 400 genotyped donors, roughly 80% were placed in the genetic ancestry cluster associated with self-reported Caucasian donors. The study aimed to test whether cataloging public T cell receptors could reveal signatures of past pathogen exposure. The T cell repertoires of under 700 subjects were profiled by immunosequencing and related to cytomegalovirus serostatus. In addition to the first cohort of several hundred subjects, a separate validation cohort of approximately 130 different subjects was used. To predict cytomegalovirus infection status, the study brought together high-throughput TCR immunosequencing, statistical association of individual TCRs with disease status, and machine learning. In a later analysis, previously published TCR beta repertoires from roughly 710 donors were re-analyzed and high-resolution HLA genotyping was added so that TCR occurrence patterns could be studied. The later analysis used no new phenotypic data to find candidate immune exposures, relying instead on TCR beta sequences and their occurrence across donors. To decide whether each TCR beta V gene segment behaved as functional or pseudogenic, an earlier analysis of fewer than 750 of the donors relied on high-throughput TCR beta sequencing. Donor age, sex, ethnicity and CMV serostatus were compiled together with the repertoire data. A later genetic analysis took genome-wide SNP genotypes for about three fifths of the 666 donors and used that subset as a discovery cohort. Every repertoire in the discovery cohort had been generated on one and the same sequencing platform. Class I and class II HLA loci were covered by the typing at four-digit resolution. Typing coverage differed by locus: A, B, C, DRB1 and DQB1 were typed in roughly 629-630 donors, DQA1 in approximately 520, DPA1 in 606, and DPB1 in about 450. Roughly 5 DR-DQ haplotypes were handled as single units for association and clustering because linkage in the cohort was strong. On average, approximately 250,000 unique TCR beta nucleotide sequences were sequenced per donor among more than 350 genotyped donors of the cohort, with 15% to 20% of those sequences being non-productive.

The library came from the immunoSEQ multiplex PCR assay. For the multiplex PCR, a mixture combining 60 forward primers for TCR Vbeta segments and 13 reverse primers for TCR Jbeta segments was used. A multiplex PCR assay on genomic DNA amplified the CDR3 region of rearranged TCR beta genes. Amplified TCR beta libraries were sequenced as 87-base-pair reads on the Illumina HiSeq System. In the original analysis: A later analysis counted tens of millions of unique TCR beta chains across the 666 repertoires, and 10 million to 12 million of these chains were shared by at least two donors. Raw reads were error-corrected and collapsed into unique sequences with a nearest-neighbor algorithm that merged closely related sequences to remove PCR and sequencing errors. V, D and J gene segments were assigned by aligning CDR3 sequences to IMGT reference sequences. Each retained sequence needed at least a six-nucleotide match to both a V gene segment and a J gene segment. Rearrangements were called productive when the CDR3 lacked stop codons and stayed in frame with V and J; all others were non-productive. Following IMGT convention, CDR3 was defined as the stretch from the second conserved V-encoded cysteine to the conserved J-encoded phenylalanine. In an earlier analysis of around 570 of the donors, sequences lacking an unambiguous match to a single V gene segment were excluded. In an earlier analysis of some 590 of the donors, a V segment was called functional when productive rearrangements were above 56.7%, and segregating when the standard deviation between donors exceeded 5%. A statistical classification framework was developed to diagnose cytomegalovirus status using the catalog of TCR beta chain sequences. A later analysis assigned V and J genes by comparing TCR nucleotide sequences with IMGT/GENE-DB human TR gene sequences. Using the TCRdist pipeline, a later analysis assigned CDR3 sequences along with most-parsimonious VDJ recombination scenarios. In a later analysis, every TCR beta chain was defined by the combination of its CDR3 amino acid sequence and its V-gene family, and reads without a unique V-gene family were dropped. To address suspected cross-contamination and a sequencing artifact, a later analysis removed 592 highly shared, low-generation-probability nucleotide sequences. In a later analysis, a clonal expansion index was calculated for each public chain from normalized within-repertoire ranks of inferred template counts. In a later analysis, generation probabilities were computed with a VDJ recombination model fitted to out-of-frame rearrangements, and the resulting probabilities were checked against IGoR. In a later analysis, hypergeometric tests were used to score TCR-TCR, TCR-HLA and TCR-CMV co-occurrence, with a repertoire-size bias correction applied to TCR pairs. A later analysis estimated false discovery rates by permuting HLA or CMV assignments 20 times. In a later analysis, co-occurring TCRs were grouped using DBSCAN, and TCRdist sequence similarity was added for clustering within HLA-allele-positive subsets. Repertoires with fewer than 30,000 or more than 120,000 public chains, plus five repertoires with anomalous nucleotide sharing, were excluded from co-occurrence clustering. The table comes from immuneACCESS by way of TCRdb, which keeps in-frame sequences with V and J called. Part of the clones is missing from these tables; in studies checked, under half for an unresolved V gene and the rest for unknown reasons. The V and J calls and the clone size are those of that table, but D and trimming were determined from the DNA. Here the sample has fewer than 40,000 clones; roughly 60% occur a single time. The ten largest clones take up about a fifth of the sample.

In total, approximately 610 healthy bone marrow donors made up the cohort. At the time of sampling, every cohort member was nominally healthy, though immune exposures that went unrecorded were likely present. The donor tested CMV seropositive and was one of the 289 seropositive cohort members. A peripheral blood sample was provided by each donor, and peripheral blood mononuclear cells were used for TCR beta sequencing. The Qiagen DNeasy Blood Extraction Kit was used to extract genomic DNA from the blood cell samples. Overall study outcomes, separate from this receptor: In a later genetic analysis, a missense DCLRE1C variant was associated with V-gene and J-gene trimming of TCR beta chains, and the association was replicated in an independent cohort. A further reported finding was that TCR beta sequences accurately predicted the HLA-A and HLA-B alleles for most subjects in the first cohort. In a later analysis, HLA-associated TCR beta chains showed more clonal expansion and lower generation probabilities than non-associated chains that were equally common. The classifier was reported to diagnose cytomegalovirus status with high specificity and sensitivity in both the original and validation cohorts. In the study, 150 to 200 TCR beta chains were listed as associated with cytomegalovirus. Because some donors lacked HLA typing at each locus, the association tests relied only on the typed subset. The cohort was sequenced for TCR beta chains only, and without alpha or paired-chain data the features that could be detected were limited. In an earlier analysis of approximately 590 of the donors, most TCR beta V segments appeared in productive rearrangements about 90% or about 30% of the time, broadly matching IMGT annotations. A later genetic analysis reported fewer N-insertions in productive TCRs among donors in an Asian-associated ancestry cluster than the roughly 620-donor mean. The presence/absence analyses assumed that sequencing depth was roughly uniform across donors, and that assumption may not be true. For the cohort, immune exposure information was limited to CMV serostatus. In a later analysis, 16,951 TCR beta sequences were associated with specific HLA alleles at a false discovery rate of 0.05. Assigning TCR associations to individual alleles was difficult when HLA alleles, especially DR and DQ, strongly co-occurred. The earlier analysis of fewer than 750 of the donors excluded seventeen rarely observed V segments, including chromosome 9 orphons, because counts were too low. Correlated functional status among segregating V segments might be attributable to linkage disequilibrium, but an unknown experimental factor could not be ruled out. In a later analysis, most CMV-associated TCR beta chains were found to appear HLA-restricted, with HLA associations seemingly driven largely by CMV exposure. Some IMGT-functional V segments, including TRBV6-2 and TRBV6-3, could not be distinguished by the 87-base-pair reads and were therefore excluded. In a later analysis, several top co-occurrence clusters were reported to appear linked to parvovirus B19, influenza, CMV and Epstein-Barr virus. The authors suggested that the approach could potentially be generalized to other disease states and immunological phenotypes. A group of highly shared sequence variants was considered likely to be a technical artifact of the sequencing pipeline. A few of the identified cytomegalovirus-associated TCR beta chains were confirmed in vitro to be specific for cytomegalovirus antigens. While some public TCRs were present in many individuals, most TCR sequences turned up only very rarely across donors. In a later analysis, the rate of TCR association differed among HLA loci, with DRB1 alleles having the most associated TCRs and HLA-C alleles having the fewest.

From a lookup of the germline V gene, CDR1 and CDR2 are SGHDT and YYEEEE. Trimming at the junction amounts to 0 bases on V and 6 bases on J, and the germline ends lie 13 bases apart. From the cysteine through the phenylalanine, the CDR3 covers 15 amino acids. Only the CDR3 part of the read is kept: 45 bases, read in frame from the first base. The count of this clone is one. The antigen it recognizes is unknown. Base qualities were left out, and no much larger clone turns up one base away. This receptor was obtained from a man aged 50-59 years in good health and CMV-seropositive. The V and J segments used are TRBV5-6 and TRBJ1-5, with no D gene named confidently. Material for sequencing was PBMCs. The encoded CDR3 is CASSLGWQAGQPQHF. The DNA sequence is given as TGTGCCAGCAGCTTGGGTTGGCAGGCGGGTCAGCCCCAGCATTTT.